The rows below give T cell receptor beta chains drawn from one sample of a study of blood T cell repertoires in COVID-19. Data came from immunoSEQ multiplex PCR; TCRdb stores just in-frame clones and leaves some out. This sample has approximately 140,000 clones, with 84% found just once. The source material was peripheral blood. The receptor set was obtained from a human donor in a cohort sampled during active COVID-19. CDR3s include the opening cysteine and the closing phenylalanine or tryptophan. Each record gives: D gene, V gene, J gene, CDR3 DNA, CDR3 protein. A D gene is named only where the DNA matches it firmly.

>TRBD2|TRBV5-6|TRBJ2-7
TGTGCCAGCAGATTGGCCCGGTCGGGGGGGGCGCGTCCGGGCTACGAGCAGTACTTC
CASRLARSGGARPGYEQYF
>TRBD1|TRBV5-5|TRBJ2-2
TGTGCCAGCAGCTTGGGAGTTCAGGGGGTCGGGGAGCTGTTTTTT
CASSLGVQGVGELFF
>-|TRBV3-1/TRBV3-2|TRBJ1-2
TGTGCCAGCAGCCAAGATCCCGCTGGGGGGGACTATGGCTACACCTTC
CASSQDPAGGDYGYTF
>-|TRBV27|TRBJ1-3
TGTGCCAGCAGTTCTCCGGGAGGCGGAAACACCATATATTTT
CASSSPGGGNTIYF
>-|TRBV6-5|TRBJ1-1
TGTGCCAGCAGTTACGGGGGGAGTGGGACTGAAGCTTTCTTT
CASSYGGSGTEAFF
>-|TRBV5-4|TRBJ1-2
TGTGCCAGCAGCTTGGACAGTCTCCGCTATGGCTACACCTTC
CASSLDSLRYGYTF
>TRBD1|TRBV5-4|TRBJ1-2
TGTGCCAGCTCCCCGACAGGGAACCATGGCTACACCTTC
CASSPTGNHGYTF
>-|TRBV3-1/TRBV3-2|TRBJ1-1
TGTGCCAGCAGCCATGGGGGGGCGAGAACTGAAGCTTTCTTT
CASSHGGARTEAFF
>TRBD2|TRBV5-1|TRBJ2-1
TGCGCCAGCAGCTTGGGACTAGCGGGGGGTCTAAATGAGCAGTTCTTC
CASSLGLAGGLNEQFF
>TRBD2|TRBV5-6|TRBJ2-3
TGTGCCAGCAGCTTGCTGGGGAACGGGGGGGCCGCAGATACGCAGTATTTT
CASSLLGNGGAADTQYF